Here is one T cell receptor (beta chain) with its context. The antigen it binds to is not known. A read error may produce the germline difference seen at one junction end. Graves' hyperthyroidism was defined as stable when no progression to ophthalmopathy occurred over 18 months of follow-up. Hyperthyroidism patients were newly diagnosed, with disease duration under 2 months, and aged 18 to 65 years. Exclusion was applied to patients with uncontrolled infections, other autoimmune diseases, pregnancy or lactation. Diagnoses were based on clinical symptoms, serum thyroxine and TRAb, thyroid ultrasound and orbital computed tomography. Trizol reagent was used to extract total RNA, and RNA quality was then checked on an Agilent 2100 Bioanalyzer. This sample is part of a study of T cells in Graves' hyperthyroidism and ophthalmopathy (dated by TCRdb to about 2019). For the study in its entirety: To identify distinguishing TCR V-J signatures, a discovery cohort of around 100 patients was used, comprising under 45 with Graves' ophthalmopathy and around 60 with stable Graves' hyperthyroidism. Whether ophthalmopathy could be predicted prospectively was tested in an independent validation cohort made up of under 20 hyperthyroidism patients plus 17 patients who later progressed to ophthalmopathy. For training and testing, the 100 or so patients in the discovery cohort were randomly divided in a 7:3 ratio. In addition, the study compared T-cell repertoires in thyroid tissue and in blood from about 6 Graves' hyperthyroidism patients. Following sampling, methimazole starting at 30 mg daily was given to hyperthyroidism patients, and high-dose intravenous methylprednisolone was given to ophthalmopathy patients. TCR Vbeta CDR3 sequencing of some 140 peripheral blood samples (under 45 ophthalmopathy, roughly 72 hyperthyroidism and roughly 17 progressor patients) is reported in the paper. On the study overall, not on this receptor specifically: Most expanded thyroid clonotypes (frequency above 0.001) were also detected in blood, suggesting blood repertoires may reflect thyroid immune responses. A 13 V-J signature model separated ophthalmopathy from stable hyperthyroidism, with nearly 90% sensitivity and about 81% specificity in cross-validation and 80%/75% in testing. In validation, progression to ophthalmopathy was predicted by the model with about 70% sensitivity and under 85% specificity, a median of about 6.8 months before onset. Sample size was not statistically predetermined, and investigators were not blinded to group allocation.

Amplification of TCR beta CDR3 regions was carried out from RNA transcripts. The first round of RT-PCR for the TCR CDR3 was performed with the HTBI primer set and the Qiagen OneStep RT-PCR kit. A second multiplex PCR round built the libraries, followed by size selection and purification. Sequencing of the libraries was done on an Illumina HiSeq2000 using paired-end 100 bp reads. Concerning the study's data processing: SOAPnuke was used to process the raw data, throwing out any read that contained adapters or uncalled bases, had a mean Phred below 15, or lacked an exact constant-primer or identifier match. COPE v1.2.5 was used to merge the high-quality paired reads, and each unique nucleotide sequence was defined as a clonotype. Clonotypes were aligned to IMGT TRBV, TRBD and TRBJ reference segments using MiTCR v1.1. Only V-J combinations with frequency above 0.0001, covering about 99% of repertoires, were analysed. The TCS score was defined as the ratio of F50 (clonal expansion) to E x V (chaos), calculated using BLOSUM62-based TCRdist between CDR3 peptides within each V-J. Welch's t-statistics and random forest reduced 450 to 600 V-J features to some 14, which were used in a naive Bayes classifier (R e1071). Thyroid-blood repertoire similarity was quantified with the Morisita-Horn index. TCRdb reworked the public reads: Q25 trimming with fastp, MiXCR clone assembly, productive beta chains retained. Rows are combined by CDR3 protein, so each entry shows the most common genes and DNA. Clone size and V and J calls follow TCRdb, not the original study. The sample contains about 98,000 distinct CDR3 sequences, about 37% of them found a single time. 10% of the sample is taken by the ten largest.

The germline V gene gives CDR1 as MDHEN and CDR2 as SYDVKM. From its cysteine to its phenylalanine, the CDR3 spans 15 amino acids. Only the CDR3 portion is preserved as DNA: 45 bases, with reading frame beginning at the first base. The chain couples TRBV28 to TRBJ1-4; 9 bases in between match TRBD1. This receptor was taken from a woman under 40 with Graves' hyperthyroidism. Sequencing used peripheral blood or thyroid tissue (not recorded which). DNA sequence: TGTACCAGCAGTTTGGGACAGGGCGCTAATGAAAAACTGTTTTTT. It encodes CTSSLGQGANEKLFF.